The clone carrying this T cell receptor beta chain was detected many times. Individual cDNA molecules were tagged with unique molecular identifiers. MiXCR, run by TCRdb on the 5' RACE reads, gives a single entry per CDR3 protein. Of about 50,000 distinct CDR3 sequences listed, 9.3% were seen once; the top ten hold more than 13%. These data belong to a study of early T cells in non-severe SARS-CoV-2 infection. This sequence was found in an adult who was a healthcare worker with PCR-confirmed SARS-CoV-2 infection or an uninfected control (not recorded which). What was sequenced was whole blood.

CDR3 region: CASSVGPNTEAFF. The DNA of the CDR3 is TGTGCCAGCAGCGTTGGCCCGAACACTGAAGCTTTCTTT. The V call is TRBV9, the J call TRBJ1-1; D not certain. Germline values: CDR1 SGDLS, CDR2 YYNGEE. The germline V and J ends were trimmed by 2 bases and 1 base, with 6 bases remaining between them. The CDR3 is made up of 13 amino acids. The full variable domain, completed using reference TRBV9 and TRBJ1-1, is DSGVTQTPKHLITATGQRVTLRCSPRSGDLSVYWYQQSLDQGLQFLIQYYNGEERAKGNILERFSAQQFPDLHSELNLSSLELGDSALYFCASSVGPNTEAFFGQGTRLTVV.